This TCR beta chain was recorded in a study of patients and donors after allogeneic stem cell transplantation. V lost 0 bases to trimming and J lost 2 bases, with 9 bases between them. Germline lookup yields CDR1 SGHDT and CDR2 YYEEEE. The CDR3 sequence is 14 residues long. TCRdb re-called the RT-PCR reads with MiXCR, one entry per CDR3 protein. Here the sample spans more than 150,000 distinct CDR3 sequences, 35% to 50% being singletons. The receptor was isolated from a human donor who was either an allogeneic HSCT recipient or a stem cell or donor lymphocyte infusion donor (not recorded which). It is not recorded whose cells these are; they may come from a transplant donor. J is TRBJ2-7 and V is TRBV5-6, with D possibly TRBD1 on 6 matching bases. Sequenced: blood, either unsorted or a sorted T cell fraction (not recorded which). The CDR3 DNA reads TGTGCCAGCAGCTTGGGGACAGCTACCTACGAGCAGTACTTC. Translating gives CASSLGTATYEQYF.